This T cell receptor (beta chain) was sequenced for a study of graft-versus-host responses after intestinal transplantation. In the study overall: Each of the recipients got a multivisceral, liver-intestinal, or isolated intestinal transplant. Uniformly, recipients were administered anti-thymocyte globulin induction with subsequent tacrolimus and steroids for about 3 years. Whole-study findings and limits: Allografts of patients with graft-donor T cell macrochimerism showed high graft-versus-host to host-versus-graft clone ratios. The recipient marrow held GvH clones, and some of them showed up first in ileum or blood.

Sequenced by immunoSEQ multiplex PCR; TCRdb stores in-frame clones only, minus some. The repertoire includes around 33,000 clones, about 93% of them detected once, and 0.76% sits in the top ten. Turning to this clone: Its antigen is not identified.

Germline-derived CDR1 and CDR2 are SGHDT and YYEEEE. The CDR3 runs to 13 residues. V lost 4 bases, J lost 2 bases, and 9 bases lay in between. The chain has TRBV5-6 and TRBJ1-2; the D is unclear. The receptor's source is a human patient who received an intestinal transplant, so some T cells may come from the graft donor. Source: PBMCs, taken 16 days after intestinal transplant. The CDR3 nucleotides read TGTGCCAGCAGCCCGAAATGGAACTATGGCTACACCTTC. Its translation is CASSPKWNYGYTF.